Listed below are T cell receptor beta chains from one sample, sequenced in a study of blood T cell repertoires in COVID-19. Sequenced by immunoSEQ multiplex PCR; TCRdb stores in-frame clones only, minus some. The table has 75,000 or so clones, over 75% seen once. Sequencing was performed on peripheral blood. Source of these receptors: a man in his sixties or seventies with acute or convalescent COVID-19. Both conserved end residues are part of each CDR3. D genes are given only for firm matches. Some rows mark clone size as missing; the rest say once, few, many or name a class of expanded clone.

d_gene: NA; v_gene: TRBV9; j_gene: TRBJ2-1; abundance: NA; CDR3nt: TGTGCCAGCAGCGTAGGCACTTCGCCCTTATACAATGAGCAGTTCTTC; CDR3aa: CASSVGTSPLYNEQFF
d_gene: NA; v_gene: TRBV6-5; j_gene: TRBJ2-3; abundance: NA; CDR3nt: TGTGCCAGCAGTTATCGGCAGCGGGGCACAGATACGCAGTATTTT; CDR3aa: CASSYRQRGTDTQYF
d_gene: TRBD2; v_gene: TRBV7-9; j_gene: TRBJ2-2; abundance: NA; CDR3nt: TGTGCCAGCAGCCCTACCGGGACTACAAAGACCGGGGAGCTGTTTTTT; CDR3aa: CASSPTGTTKTGELFF
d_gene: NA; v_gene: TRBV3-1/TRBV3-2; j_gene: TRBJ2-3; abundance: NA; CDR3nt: TGTGCCAGCAGCTCAATTGCAGATACGCAGTATTTT; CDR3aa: CASSSIADTQYF
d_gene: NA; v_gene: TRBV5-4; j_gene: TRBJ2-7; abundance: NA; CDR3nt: TGTGCCAGCAGCTTGAAAAGCGGTACCTACGAGCAGTACTTC; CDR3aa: CASSLKSGTYEQYF
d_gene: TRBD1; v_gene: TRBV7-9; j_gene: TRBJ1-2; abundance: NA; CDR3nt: TGTGCCAGCAGCCCGACGACAGGGTACTATGGCTACACCTTC; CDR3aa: CASSPTTGYYGYTF
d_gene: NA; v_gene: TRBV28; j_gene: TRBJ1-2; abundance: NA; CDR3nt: TGTGCCAGCAGTTCCTACAACTATGGCTACACCTTC; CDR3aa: CASSSYNYGYTF
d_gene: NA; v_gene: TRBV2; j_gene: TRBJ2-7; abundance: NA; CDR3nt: TGTGCCAGCAGGCAGGACAGCGCCTACTACGAGCAGTACTTC; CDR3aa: CASRQDSAYYEQYF
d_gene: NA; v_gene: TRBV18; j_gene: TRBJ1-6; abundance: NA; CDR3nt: TGTGCCAGCTCACTAACAGGGAATAATTCACCCCTCCACTTT; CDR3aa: CASSLTGNNSPLHF
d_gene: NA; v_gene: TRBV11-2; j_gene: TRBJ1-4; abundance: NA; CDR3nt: TGTGCCAGCAGCCTCTCCACAGGAGAAAAACTGTTTTTT; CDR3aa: CASSLSTGEKLFF
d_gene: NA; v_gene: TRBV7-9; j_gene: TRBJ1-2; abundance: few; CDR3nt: TGTGCCAGCAGCGAGCTCGGAGGTGGCTATGGCTACACCTTC; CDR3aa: CASSELGGGYGYTF
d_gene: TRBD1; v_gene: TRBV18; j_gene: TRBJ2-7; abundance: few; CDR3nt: TGTGCCAGCTCACCGGGACAGGGGTCTCTCGAGCAGTACTTC; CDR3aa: CASSPGQGSLEQYF
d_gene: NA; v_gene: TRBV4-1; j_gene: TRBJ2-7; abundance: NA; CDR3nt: TGCGCCAGCAGCCAAGGTCCGGGGGTCTCCTACGAGCAGTACTTC; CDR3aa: CASSQGPGVSYEQYF
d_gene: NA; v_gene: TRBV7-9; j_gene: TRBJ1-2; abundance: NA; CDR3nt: TGTGCCAGCAGCTTAAGCCCCGGAGGGGATGGCTACACCTTC; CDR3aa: CASSLSPGGDGYTF
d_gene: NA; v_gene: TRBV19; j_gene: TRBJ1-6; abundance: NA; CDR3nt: TGTGCCAGTAGTATCCCTAGCCCCAATTCACCCCTCCACTTT; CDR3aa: CASSIPSPNSPLHF
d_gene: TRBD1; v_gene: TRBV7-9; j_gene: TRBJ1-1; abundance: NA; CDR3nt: TGTGCCAGCAGCGGGACAGGGGGCGCCGACACTGAAGCTTTCTTT; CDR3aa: CASSGTGGADTEAFF
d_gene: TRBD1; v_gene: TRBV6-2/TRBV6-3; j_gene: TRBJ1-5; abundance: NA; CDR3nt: TGTGCCAGCAGTCATGACAGGGGTGGCAATCAGCCCCAGCATTTT; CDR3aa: CASSHDRGGNQPQHF
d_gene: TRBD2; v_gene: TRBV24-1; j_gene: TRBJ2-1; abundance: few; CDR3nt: TGTGCCACCAGTGATTTTCGGACTAGCGGAGAGCAGTTCTTC; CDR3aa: CATSDFRTSGEQFF
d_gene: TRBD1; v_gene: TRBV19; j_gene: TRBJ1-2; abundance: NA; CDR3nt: TGTGCCAGTAGTATCGGACAGGGGGAGAGCTATGGCTACACCTTC; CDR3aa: CASSIGQGESYGYTF
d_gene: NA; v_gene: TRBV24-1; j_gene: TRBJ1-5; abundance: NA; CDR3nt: TGTGCCACCAGTGACCCCCGGACAGCCTCTCCCCAGCATTTT; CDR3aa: CATSDPRTASPQHF
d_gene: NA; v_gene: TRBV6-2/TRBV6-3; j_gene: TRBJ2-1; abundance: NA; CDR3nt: TGTGCCAGCAGTTCCAGTCCACCCCCCAGTGAGCAGTTCTTC; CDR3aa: CASSSSPPPSEQFF
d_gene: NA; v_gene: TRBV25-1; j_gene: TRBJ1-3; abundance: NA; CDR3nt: TGTGCCAGCAGTGACGGTTACTCTGGAAACACCATATATTTT; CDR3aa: CASSDGYSGNTIYF
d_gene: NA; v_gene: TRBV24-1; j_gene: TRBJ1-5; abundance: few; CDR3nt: TGTGCCACCAGTGTCCCTCCTAGCAATCAGCCCCAGCATTTT; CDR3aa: CATSVPPSNQPQHF